The 6 T cell receptor beta chains reported below all come from one sample, sequenced in a study of CD4 T cells in relation to SARS-CoV-2 and coronaviruses. The unexposed donors gave CD4+ T cells in about 2010-2018, prior to COVID-19. The cells were cultured for around ten days before CD4+ T cells were isolated. Assay used: immunoSEQ multiplex PCR; TCRdb lists only in-frame clones, some missing. The sample records over 25,000 clones, around three quarters being singletons. Which antigens these TCRs recognize remains unknown. The sequenced material came from CD4+ T cells from PBMCs, cultured in vitro. The receptors here all came from a human donor in good health.

This clone appeared a few times. The chain combines TRBV19 with TRBJ2-7; D possibly corresponds to TRBD2 (5 bases). The CDR3 loop spans 14 amino acids. Trimming stripped 7 bases from V and 3 bases from J, with 16 bases between. Germline CDR1 is LNHDA and CDR2 is SQIVND (reference sequence). CDR3 residues: CASKASRSHYEQYF. In DNA form, the CDR3 reads TGTGCCAGTAAAGCTAGCAGGTCCCACTACGAGCAGTACTTC.

This chain uses TRBV10-3 with TRBJ2-1; 14 nucleotides align to TRBD2. In germline, CDR1 is ENHRY, CDR2 SYGVKD. The CDR3 length is 17 residues. V lost 0 bases, J lost 5 bases, and 3 bases stayed unmatched. As DNA, the CDR3 is TGTGCCATCAGTGAGTCGACTAGCGGGAGGGCCAACAATGAGCAGTTCTTC. Protein sequence: CAISESTSGRANNEQFF.

J is TRBJ2-2 and V is TRBV6-1; a weak D match, TRBD2 (6 bases). The V and J ends lost 2 bases and 0 bases respectively, with 13 bases between them. The CDR3 runs 17 residues. Germline values: CDR1 MNHNS, CDR2 SASEGT. The CDR3 nucleotides are TGTGCCAGCAGTGAACTCCGAACTAGCACGAACACCGGGGAGCTGTTTTTT. Protein: CASSELRTSTNTGELFF.

The chain couples TRBV4-1 to TRBJ2-3; 9 nucleotides align to TRBD2. Germline V gene lookup returns CDR1 MGHRA and CDR2 YSYEKL. The CDR3 consists of 18 residues. The V and J ends lost 4 bases and 1 base, in that order; junction bases with no gene match: 12. The CDR3 coding sequence is TGCGCCAGCAGCCCTACGGGGCGGGAGGGCCTGGGCACAGATACGCAGTATTTT. Amino acid sequence: CASSPTGREGLGTDTQYF.

Relative to its sample, this clone is medium-sized. This chain connects TRBV24-1 to TRBJ2-3; perhaps TRBD1 as D (6 bases). Germline loops: CDR1 KGHDR, CDR2 SFDVKD. V was cut by 3 bases and J by 3 bases, with 9 bases left in between. The CDR3 extends over 14 amino acids. The CDR3, as DNA: TGTGCCACCAGTGATCGGACAGCAACAGATACGCAGTATTTT. Encoded protein: CATSDRTATDTQYF.

The chain recombines TRBV28 with TRBJ2-7; 10 bases agree with TRBD1. Trimming cost V 6 bases and J 2 bases; bases outside gene matches: 4. This CDR3 has 14 amino acids. Per the germline V gene, CDR1 is MDHEN and CDR2 is SYDVKM. This chain's CDR3 is CASRGQGKTYEQYF. Here the CDR3 DNA reads TGTGCCAGCAGGGGACAGGGGAAAACCTACGAGCAGTACTTC.